The present TCR beta chain was sequenced within a study of blood T cell repertoires in COVID-19. About the research overall: PBMCs, B-cell-depleted T cells, or T cells were the source of the cDNA or gDNA that made up the material.

Clones were sequenced by immunoSEQ multiplex PCR, and TCRdb holds only the in-frame ones, with some missing. The data show 100,000 to 150,000 clones, with over 60% seen just once and 1.5% to 2% held by the top ten. The CDR3 runs to 16 residues. CDR1 is LNHDA, CDR2 SQIVND, per germline (reference sequence). Trimming shortened V by 3 bases and J by 2 bases, and 11 bases separated the two germline ends. V usage is TRBV19 and J usage is TRBJ2-6; D may be TRBD1 (6 bases). Sequencing was performed on peripheral blood. This TCR was recovered from a woman aged 70-85 years with acute or convalescent COVID-19. This CDR3 is CASSIRTATGANVLTF. CDR3 bases: TGTGCCAGTAGTATTCGGACAGCCACTGGGGCCAACGTCCTGACTTTC.